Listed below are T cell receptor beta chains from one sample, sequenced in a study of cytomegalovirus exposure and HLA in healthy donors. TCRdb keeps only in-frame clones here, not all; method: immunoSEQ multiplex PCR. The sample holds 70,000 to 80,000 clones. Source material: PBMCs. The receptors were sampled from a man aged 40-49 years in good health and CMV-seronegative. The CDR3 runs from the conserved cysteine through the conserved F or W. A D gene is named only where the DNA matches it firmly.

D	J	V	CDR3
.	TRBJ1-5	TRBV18	CASAEGANQPQHF
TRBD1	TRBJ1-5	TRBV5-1	CASSLGTGGYQPQHF
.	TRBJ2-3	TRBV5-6	CASSPYHSTDTQYF
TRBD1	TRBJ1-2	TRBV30	CAWSGGQGYVGGYTF
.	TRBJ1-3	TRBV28	CASSTGYYSGNTIYF
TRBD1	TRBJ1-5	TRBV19	CASSIRQGAKFRNQPQHF
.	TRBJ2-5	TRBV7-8	CASSLDPGMRETQYF
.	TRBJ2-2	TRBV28	CASSLRGNTGELFF
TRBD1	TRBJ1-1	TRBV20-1	CSALRGTEAFF
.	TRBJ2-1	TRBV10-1	CASSEETVYNEQFF
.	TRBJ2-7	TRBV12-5	CASGLVNFGTNSYEQYF
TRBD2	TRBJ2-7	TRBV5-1	CASSWLAGGAPYEQYF
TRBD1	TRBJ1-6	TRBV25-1	CASSPRRGDSPLHF
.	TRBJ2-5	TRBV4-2	CASSQDPRPGLGIYF
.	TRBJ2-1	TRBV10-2	CASRISDSSDNEQFF
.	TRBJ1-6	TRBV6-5	CASKVTGEGSPLHF
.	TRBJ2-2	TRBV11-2	CASSLPSSGELFF
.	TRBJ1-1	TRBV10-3	CAISGPGTGDTEAFF
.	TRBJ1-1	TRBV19	CASSIPAGSRVTEAFF
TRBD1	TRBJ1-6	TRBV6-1	CASSDGTVNSPLHF
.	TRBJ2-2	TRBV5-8	CASSPWTASDTGELFF
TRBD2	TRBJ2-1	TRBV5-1	CASSRGLAPIDEQFF
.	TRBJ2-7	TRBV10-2	CASSEETYNSYEQYF
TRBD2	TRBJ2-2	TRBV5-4	CASSAGGPRNTGELFF
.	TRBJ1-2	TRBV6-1	CVTVMSSGYGYTF
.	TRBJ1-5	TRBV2	CASREAGNQPQHF
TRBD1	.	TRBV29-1	CSAGRTGFHEQYF
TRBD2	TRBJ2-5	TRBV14	CASSQPTSGLNGETQYF
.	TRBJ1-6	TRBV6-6	CASSYYLGGEPLHF
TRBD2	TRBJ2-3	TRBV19	CASSLPPGLDTDTQYF
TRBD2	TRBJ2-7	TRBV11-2	CASSSPGLRSYEQYF
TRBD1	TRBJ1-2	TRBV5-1	CASSLTTGNYGYTF
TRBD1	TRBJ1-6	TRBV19	CASSTNRGYNSPLHF
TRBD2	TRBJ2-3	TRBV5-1	CASMPGGGDTQYF
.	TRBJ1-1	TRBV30	CAWTRGRAGNTEAFF
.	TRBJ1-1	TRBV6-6	CASSIVENTEAFF
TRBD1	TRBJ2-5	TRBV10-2	CAARRTGGIETQYF
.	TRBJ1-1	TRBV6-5	CASRKGNPNTEAFF
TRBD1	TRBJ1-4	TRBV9	CASSVGPNPGQGGTATNEKLFF
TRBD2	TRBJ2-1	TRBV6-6	CASSLPFGTRNEQFF
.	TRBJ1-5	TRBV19	CASSRAGSNQPQHF
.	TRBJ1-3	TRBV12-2	CASRLVWQGGNTIYF
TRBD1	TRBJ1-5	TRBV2	CASRYDTGVGNQPQHF
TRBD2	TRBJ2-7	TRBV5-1	CASTPGTSGYEQYF
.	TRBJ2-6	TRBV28	CASSAGQGLGGANVLTF
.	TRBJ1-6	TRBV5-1	CASSLGAAGYNSPLHF
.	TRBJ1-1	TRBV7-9	CASSSPGVIGNTEAFF
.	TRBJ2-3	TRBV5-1	CASTPARYRRTDTQYF
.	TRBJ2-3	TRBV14	CASSLLDTQYF
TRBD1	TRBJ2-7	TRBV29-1	CSASTGANTYEQYF
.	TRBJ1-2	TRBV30	CAWSRSTANYGYTF
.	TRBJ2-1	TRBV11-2	CASSLEVGQGTYNEQFF
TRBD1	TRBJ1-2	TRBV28	CASSLDRGSKYGYTF
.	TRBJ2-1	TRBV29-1	CSVEGRQDSLYNEQFF